This TCR beta chain was retrieved from a study of graft-versus-host responses after intestinal transplantation. This CDR3 region has 17 residues. Germline V gives CDR1 KGHSH, CDR2 LQKENI. Trimming cost V 3 bases and J 6 bases; bases outside gene matches: 8. For this clone: The antigen remains undetermined.

The method was immunoSEQ multiplex PCR; TCRdb's version includes in-frame clones alone and lacks a portion of them. The table lists about 120,000 clones, 85% to 95% of them singletons. The TCR comes from a human donor who received an intestinal transplant. Source: unstimulated CD4+ T cells sorted from spleen or lymph node cells, taken before intestinal transplant. The chain links TRBV18 to TRBJ2-1, with 13 bases fitting TRBD2. The chain's CDR3 is CASSPRTSGSWANEQFF. In nucleotides, the CDR3 is TGTGCCAGCTCACCTAGGACTAGCGGGAGTTGGGCCAATGAGCAGTTCTTC.